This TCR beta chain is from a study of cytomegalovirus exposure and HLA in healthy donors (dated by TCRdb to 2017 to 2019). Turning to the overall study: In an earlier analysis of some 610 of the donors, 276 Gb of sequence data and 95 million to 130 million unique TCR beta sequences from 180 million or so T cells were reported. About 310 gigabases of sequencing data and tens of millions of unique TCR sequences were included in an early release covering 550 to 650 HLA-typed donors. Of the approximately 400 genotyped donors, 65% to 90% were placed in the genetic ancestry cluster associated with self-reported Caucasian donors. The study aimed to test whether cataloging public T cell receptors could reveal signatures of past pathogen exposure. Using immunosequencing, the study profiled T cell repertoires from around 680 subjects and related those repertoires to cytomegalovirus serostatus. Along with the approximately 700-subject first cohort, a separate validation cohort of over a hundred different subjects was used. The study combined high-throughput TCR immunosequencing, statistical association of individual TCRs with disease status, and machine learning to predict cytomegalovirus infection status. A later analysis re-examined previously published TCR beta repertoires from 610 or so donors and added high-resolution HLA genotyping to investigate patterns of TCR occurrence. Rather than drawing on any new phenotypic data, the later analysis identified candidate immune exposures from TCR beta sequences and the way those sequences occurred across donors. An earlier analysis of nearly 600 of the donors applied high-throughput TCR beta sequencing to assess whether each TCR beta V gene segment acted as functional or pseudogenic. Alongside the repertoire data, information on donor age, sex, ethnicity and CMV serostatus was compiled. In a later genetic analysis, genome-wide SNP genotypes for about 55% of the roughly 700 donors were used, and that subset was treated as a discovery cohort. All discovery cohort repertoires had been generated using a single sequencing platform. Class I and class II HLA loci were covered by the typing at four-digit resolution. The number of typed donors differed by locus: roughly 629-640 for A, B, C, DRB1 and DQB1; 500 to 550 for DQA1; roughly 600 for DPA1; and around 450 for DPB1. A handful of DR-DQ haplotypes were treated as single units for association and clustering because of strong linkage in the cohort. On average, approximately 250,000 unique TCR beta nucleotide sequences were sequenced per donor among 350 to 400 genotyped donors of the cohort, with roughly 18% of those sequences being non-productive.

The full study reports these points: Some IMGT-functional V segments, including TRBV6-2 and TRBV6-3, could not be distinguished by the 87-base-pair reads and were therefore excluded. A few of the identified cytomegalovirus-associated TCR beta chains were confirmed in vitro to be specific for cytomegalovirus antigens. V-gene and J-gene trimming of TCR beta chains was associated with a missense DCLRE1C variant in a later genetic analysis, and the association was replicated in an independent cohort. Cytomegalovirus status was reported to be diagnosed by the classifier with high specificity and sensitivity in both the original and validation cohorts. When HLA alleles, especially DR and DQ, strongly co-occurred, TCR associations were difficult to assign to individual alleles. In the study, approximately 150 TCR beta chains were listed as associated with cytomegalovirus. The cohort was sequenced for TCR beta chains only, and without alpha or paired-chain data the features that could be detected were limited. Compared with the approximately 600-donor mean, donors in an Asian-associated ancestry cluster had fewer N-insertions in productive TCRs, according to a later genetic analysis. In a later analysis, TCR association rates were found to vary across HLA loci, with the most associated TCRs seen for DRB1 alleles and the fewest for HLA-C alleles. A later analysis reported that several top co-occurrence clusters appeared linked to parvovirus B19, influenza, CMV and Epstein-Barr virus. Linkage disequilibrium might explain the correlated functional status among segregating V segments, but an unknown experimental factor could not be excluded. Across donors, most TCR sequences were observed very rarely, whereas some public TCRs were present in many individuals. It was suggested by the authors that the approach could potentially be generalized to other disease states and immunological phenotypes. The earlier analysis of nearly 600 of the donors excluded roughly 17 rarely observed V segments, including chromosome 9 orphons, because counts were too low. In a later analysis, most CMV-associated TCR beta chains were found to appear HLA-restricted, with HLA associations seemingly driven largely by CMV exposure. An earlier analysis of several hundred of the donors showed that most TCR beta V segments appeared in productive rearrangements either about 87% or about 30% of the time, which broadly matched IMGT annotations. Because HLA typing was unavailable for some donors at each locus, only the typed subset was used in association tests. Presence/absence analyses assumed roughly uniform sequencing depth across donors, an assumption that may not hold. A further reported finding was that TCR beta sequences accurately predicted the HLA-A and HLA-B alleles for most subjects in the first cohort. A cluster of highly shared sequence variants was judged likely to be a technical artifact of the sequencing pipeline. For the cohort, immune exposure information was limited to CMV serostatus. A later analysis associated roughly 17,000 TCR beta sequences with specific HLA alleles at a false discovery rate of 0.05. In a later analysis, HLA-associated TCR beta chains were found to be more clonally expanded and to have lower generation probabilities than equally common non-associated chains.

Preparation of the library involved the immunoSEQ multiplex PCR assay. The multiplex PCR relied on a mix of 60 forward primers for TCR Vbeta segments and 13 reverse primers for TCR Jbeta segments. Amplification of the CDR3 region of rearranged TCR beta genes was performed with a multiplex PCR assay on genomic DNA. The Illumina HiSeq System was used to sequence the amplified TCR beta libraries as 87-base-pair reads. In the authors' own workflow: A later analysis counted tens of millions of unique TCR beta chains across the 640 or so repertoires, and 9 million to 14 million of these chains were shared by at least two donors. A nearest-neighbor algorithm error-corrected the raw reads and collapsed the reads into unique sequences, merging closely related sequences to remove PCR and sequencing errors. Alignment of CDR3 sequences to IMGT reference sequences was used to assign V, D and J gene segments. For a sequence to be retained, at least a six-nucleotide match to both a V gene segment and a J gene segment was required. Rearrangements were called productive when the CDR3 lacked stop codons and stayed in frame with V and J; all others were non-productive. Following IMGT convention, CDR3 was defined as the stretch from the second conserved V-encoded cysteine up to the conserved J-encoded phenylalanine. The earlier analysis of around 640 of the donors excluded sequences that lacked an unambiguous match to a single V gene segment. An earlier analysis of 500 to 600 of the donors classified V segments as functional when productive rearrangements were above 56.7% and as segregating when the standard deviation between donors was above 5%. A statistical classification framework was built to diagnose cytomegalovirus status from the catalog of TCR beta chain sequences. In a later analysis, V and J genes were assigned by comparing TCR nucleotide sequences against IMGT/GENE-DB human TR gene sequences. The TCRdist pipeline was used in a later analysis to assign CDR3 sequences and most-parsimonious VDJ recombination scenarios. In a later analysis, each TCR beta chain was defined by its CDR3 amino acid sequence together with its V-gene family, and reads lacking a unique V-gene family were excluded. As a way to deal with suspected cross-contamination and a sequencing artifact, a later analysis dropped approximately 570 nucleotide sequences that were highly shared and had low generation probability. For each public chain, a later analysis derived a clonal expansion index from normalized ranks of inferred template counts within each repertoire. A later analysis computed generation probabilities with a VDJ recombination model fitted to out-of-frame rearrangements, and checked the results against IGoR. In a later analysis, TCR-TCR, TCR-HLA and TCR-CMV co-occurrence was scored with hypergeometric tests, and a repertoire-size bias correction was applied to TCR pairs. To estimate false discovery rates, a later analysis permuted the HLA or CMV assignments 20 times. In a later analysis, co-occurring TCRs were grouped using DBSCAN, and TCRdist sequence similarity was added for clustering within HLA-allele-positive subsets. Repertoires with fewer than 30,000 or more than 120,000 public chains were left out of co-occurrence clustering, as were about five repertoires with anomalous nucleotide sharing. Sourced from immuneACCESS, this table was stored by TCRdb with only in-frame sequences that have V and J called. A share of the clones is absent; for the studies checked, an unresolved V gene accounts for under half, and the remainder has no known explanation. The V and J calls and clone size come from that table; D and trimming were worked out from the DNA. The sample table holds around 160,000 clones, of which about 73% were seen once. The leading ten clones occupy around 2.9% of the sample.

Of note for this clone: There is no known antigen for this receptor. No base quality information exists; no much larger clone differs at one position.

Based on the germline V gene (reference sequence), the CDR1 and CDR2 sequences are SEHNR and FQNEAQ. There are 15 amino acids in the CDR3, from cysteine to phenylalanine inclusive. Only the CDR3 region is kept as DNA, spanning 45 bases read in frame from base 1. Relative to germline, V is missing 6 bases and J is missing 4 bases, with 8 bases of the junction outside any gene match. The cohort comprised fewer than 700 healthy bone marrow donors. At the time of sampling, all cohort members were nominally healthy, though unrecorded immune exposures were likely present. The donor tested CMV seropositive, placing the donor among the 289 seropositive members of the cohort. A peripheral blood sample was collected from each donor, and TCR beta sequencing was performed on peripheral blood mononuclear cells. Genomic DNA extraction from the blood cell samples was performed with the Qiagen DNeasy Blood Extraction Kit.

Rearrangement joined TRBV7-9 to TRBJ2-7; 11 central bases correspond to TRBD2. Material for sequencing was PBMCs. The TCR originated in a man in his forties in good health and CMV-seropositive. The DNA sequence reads TGTGCCAGCAGACACACTAGCGGGAGCCTATACGAGCAGTACTTC. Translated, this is CASRHTSGSLYEQYF.